The source of this T cell receptor (beta chain) is a study of T cells after yellow fever vaccination. The overall study: The SMART-Seq v4 Ultra Low Input method served to prepare the low-cell-number fractions. Notes on the study in general: Reappearance after the booster was seen for most primary-vaccination clones, at 96% CD4 and around 90% CD8. Overlap between CD4 and CD8 compartments was detected for a small share of clonotypes.

Germline V gene sequence: CDR1 SGHRS, CDR2 YFSETQ. Losses at the gene ends were 0 bases for V and 9 bases for J; bases not matched to a gene: 9. CDR3 length equals 17 residues. Template-switching 5'RACE yielded the TCR cDNA; a universal primer site and UMIs were added in the process. Each CDR3 protein is one row after TCRdb ran MiXCR on the 5' RACE reads. The table lists a few hundred thousand distinct CDR3 sequences, 17% of them singletons. As regards this clonotype: The antigen remains unidentified.

This clonotype originated in a man between 18 and 35 years old who received the YFV17D yellow fever vaccine. The sample here was PBMCs, taken about 5 days after the first yellow fever vaccination. V gene TRBV5-1 combines with J gene TRBJ1-6; TRBD1 matches at 10 bases. The CDR3 spells CASSLAPGQGSTSPLHF. The CDR3 bases are TGCGCCAGCAGCTTGGCCCCGGGACAGGGGAGTACTTCACCCCTCCACTTT. Filled out from reference TRBV5-1 and TRBJ1-6, the complete variable domain reads KAGVTQTPRYLIKTRGQQVTLSCSPISGHRSVSWYQQTPGQGLQFLFEYFSETQRNKGNFPGRFSGRQFSNSRSEMNVSTLELGDSALYLCASSLAPGQGSTSPLHFGNGTRLTVT.